This paragraph covers one TCR beta chain sequence. Its matching antigen is unknown. Unmatched junction bases numbered 13, after V lost 5 bases and J lost 5 bases. This CDR3 is 17 amino acids long. Germline CDR1 and CDR2: SGHAT and FQNNGV. It was 5'RACE with constant-segment primers that produced the TCR alpha and TCR beta cDNA libraries, which carried sample barcodes and UMIs. TCRdb recomputed calls from the 5' RACE reads with MiXCR, one row per CDR3 protein. The data show about 340,000 distinct CDR3 sequences, approximately 21% seen once. This sample is part of a study of T-cell memory formation after mild COVID-19. Study context: TCR clusters were mostly confined to one donor each.

Study outcomes and limitations: A subset of responding clones appeared in pre-infection memory, suggesting cross-reactive memory joined.

The sequence was collected from an adult woman who had mild COVID-19 (a few samples of this study predate the infection). Cell type and time point are not known. V usage is TRBV11-2 and J usage is TRBJ2-1; 9 positions agree with TRBD2. Input material: PBMCs or a T cell subset sorted from them (not recorded which). In DNA, the CDR3 is TGTGCCAGCAGCCCACCGATGCTAGCGGGACGGAACAATGAGCAGTTCTTC. This sequence encodes CASSPPMLAGRNNEQFF. The full variable domain, its missing parts supplied by reference TRBV11-2 and TRBJ2-1, is EAGVAQSPRYKIIEKRQSVAFWCNPISGHATLYWYQQILGQGPKLLIQFQNNGVVDDSQLPKDRFSAERLKGVDSTLKIQPAKLEDSAVYLCASSPPMLAGRNNEQFFGPGTRLTVL.